The 23 T cell receptor beta chains reported below all come from one sample, sequenced in a study of tissue T cells after allogeneic stem cell transplantation. Profiling relied on immunoSEQ multiplex PCR, and the TCRdb table lists in-frame clones only, not all of them. Of about 26,000 clones in the sample, about 90% were seen once. The specimen comprised blood, sampled before transplantation. The receptor set was obtained from a male donor older than 55 who later had graft-versus-host disease after an allogeneic stem cell transplant.

This chain connects TRBV4-1 to TRBJ2-3; D gene uncertain. V lost 2 bases to trimming and J lost 1 base, with 4 bases between them. CDR3 length: 13 amino acids. Germline V gene sequence: CDR1 MGHRA, CDR2 YSYEKL. The CDR3 reads CASSQRGTDTQYF. The CDR3 DNA sequence: TGCGCCAGCAGCCAACGCGGCACAGATACGCAGTATTTT.

This clone came up once. The chain carries TRBV18 and TRBJ1-5; weak D call: TRBD1 (6 bases). The CDR3 loop spans 15 amino acids. Trimming cost V 5 bases and J 4 bases, with 15 bases left between them. The germline CDR1 and CDR2 sequences are KGHSH and LQKENI. The CDR3 spells CASSSLGTLNQPQHF. For the CDR3, the DNA is TGTGCCAGCTCATCCTTGGGGACACTTAATCAGCCCCAGCATTTT.

The rearrangement uses TRBV4-2 and TRBJ1-5; D gene unclear. Trimming removed 0 bases from V and 8 bases from J, with 11 bases in between. Germline V lookup: CDR1 LGHNA, CDR2 YNFKEQ. The CDR3 totals 14 residues. The CDR3 nucleotides are TGTGCCAGCAGCCAAGATTTGCGGTTTGAGCCCCAGCATTTT. This translates into CASSQDLRFEPQHF.

The rearrangement links TRBV5-4 to TRBJ1-1, with D unclear. The CDR3 is 15 amino acids. Germline values: CDR1 SGHNT, CDR2 YYREEE (reference sequence). V gave up 0 bases and J gave up 5 bases, with 14 bases separating them. The chain's CDR3 is CASSLEGGGWTEAFF. The CDR3, as DNA: TGTGCCAGCAGCTTGGAGGGCGGTGGTTGGACTGAAGCTTTCTTT.

The gene calls are TRBV5-1 and TRBJ2-3, with 9 bases aligning to TRBD2. V was clipped by 7 bases and J by 1 base; unmatched bases: 4. Germline V gene data show CDR1 as SGHRS and CDR2 as YFSETQ. The CDR3 loop spans 14 amino acids. The DNA for the CDR3 is TGCGCCAGCGGGGCTAGCGGGGGCACAGATACGCAGTATTTT. Translated, it gives CASGASGGTDTQYF.

The rearrangement links TRBV5-1 to TRBJ1-2, with 8 bases lining up with TRBD1. CDR1 and CDR2 (germline): SGHRS, YFSETQ. This CDR3 is built from 15 residues. The trim removed 2 bases at V and 4 bases at J, leaving 7 bases unmatched. CDR3 region: CASSFGQGGSYGYTF. For the CDR3, the DNA is TGCGCCAGCAGCTTCGGACAGGGCGGTAGCTATGGCTACACCTTC. Complete variable domain (other parts from reference TRBV5-1 and TRBJ1-2): KAGVTQTPRYLIKTRGQQVTLSCSPISGHRSVSWYQQTPGQGLQFLFEYFSETQRNKGNFPGRFSGRQFSNSRSEMNVSTLELGDSALYLCASSFGQGGSYGYTFGSGTRLTVV.

CDR3 DNA sequence: TGTGCCAGCAGCCCTAACAGGGGGCGGGTTTCCGGGGAGCTGTTTTTT. The encoded protein is CASSPNRGRVSGELFF. The J gene is TRBJ2-2, the V gene TRBV7-2; 9 nucleotides agree with TRBD1. The junction had 10 bases not matched to a gene; V was cut back by 5 bases and J by 6 bases. Germline CDR1 is SGHTA and CDR2 is FQGNSA. The CDR3 is made up of 16 amino acids.

V usage is TRBV3-1 (or the pseudogene TRBV3-2) and J usage is TRBJ1-6; 8 nucleotides match TRBD1. Germline values: CDR1 LGHDT, CDR2 YNNKEL (reference sequence). The CDR3 totals 17 residues. After removal of 0 bases from V and 6 bases from J, the junction contained 7 bases not matched to a gene. CDR3 sequence: CASSQDLRQGSNSPLHF. Written as DNA, the CDR3 is TGTGCCAGCAGCCAAGATCTGCGACAGGGGTCTAATTCACCCCTCCACTTT.

V is TRBV7-9 and J is TRBJ2-1; unclear D gene. The CDR3 contains 12 residues. V was pared by 5 bases and J by 5 bases, with 7 bases between. From germline, CDR1 is SEHNR and CDR2 FQNEAQ (reference sequence). CDR3 nucleotide sequence: TGTGCCAGCAGCCTAACTGACAATGAGCAGTTCTTC. Encoded protein: CASSLTDNEQFF.

The chain links TRBV5-1 to TRBJ2-7; 11 bases fit TRBD2. CDR1 and CDR2 from the germline V gene are SGHRS and YFSETQ. This CDR3 spans 18 amino acids. Trimming took 1 base from V and 0 from J; bases not matched to a gene: 9. CDR3 amino acids: CASSLRGASGRSSYEQYF. The CDR3 nucleotides are TGCGCCAGCAGCTTGCGGGGGGCTAGCGGGAGGAGCTCCTACGAGCAGTACTTC.

This clone was seen only once. V usage is TRBV11-3 and J usage is TRBJ2-3; TRBD2 matches 8 bases. Germline assignment: CDR1 SGHNT and CDR2 YENEEA. Unmatched junction bases numbered 2, after V lost 5 bases and J lost 4 bases. The CDR3 totals 13 residues. For the CDR3, the DNA is TGTGCCAGCAGCCGGGGGGGCGCAGATACGCAGTATTTT. This translates into CASSRGGADTQYF.

The chain recombines TRBV4-2 with TRBJ2-3; D is uncertain. The CDR3 sequence is 14 residues long. Germline CDR1 is LGHNA and CDR2 is YNFKEQ. V gave up 5 bases and J gave up 4 bases, with 13 bases separating them. The CDR3 DNA sequence: TGTGCCAGCAGCTCTGGATTGAGCTCAGATACGCAGTATTTT. It encodes CASSSGLSSDTQYF.

The chain has TRBV7-9 and TRBJ1-1; D is possibly TRBD1 (5 bases). CDR1 is SEHNR, CDR2 FQNEAQ, per germline (reference sequence). V was pared by 7 bases and J by 14 bases, with 23 bases between. The CDR3 length is 13 residues. CDR3 in amino acids: CASTVEGGAGDFF. CDR3 DNA sequence: TGTGCCAGCACCGTAGAGGGAGGAGCGGGGGACTTCTTT.

The rearrangement joins TRBV30 to TRBJ1-5, with D maybe TRBD1 (5 bases). The germline CDR1 and CDR2 sequences are GTSNPN and SVGIG (reference sequence). CDR3 length equals 14 residues. With 4 bases removed from V and 6 bases from J, the gap between germline ends came to 16 bases. CDR3 sequence (DNA): TGTGCCTGGAAAGGGAATGAGGGGAGTCAGCCCCAGCATTTT. The encoded protein is CAWKGNEGSQPQHF.

The chain uses TRBV25-1 and TRBJ1-2; the D gene is possibly TRBD1 (5 bases). The CDR3 is made up of 12 amino acids. The V gene lost 0 bases and the J gene lost 8 bases, with 7 bases spanning the gap. CDR1 and CDR2 (germline): MGHDK, SYGVNS. The CDR3 region has the DNA TGTGCCAGCAGTGAATATGGGGGGGGCTACACCTTC. Translating it yields CASSEYGGGYTF.

The chain has TRBV7-2 and TRBJ2-5; D uncertain. Trimming shortened V by 8 bases and J by 4 bases, and 11 bases separated the two germline ends. This CDR3 has 12 residues. Per the germline V gene, CDR1 is SGHTA and CDR2 is FQGNSA. The CDR3 sequence: CASATPPETQYF. The CDR3 region has the DNA TGTGCCAGCGCTACCCCCCCAGAGACCCAGTACTTC.

The rearrangement links TRBV7-3 to TRBJ2-7, with D possibly TRBD2 on 6 matching bases. Germline CDR1 is SGHTA and CDR2 is FQGTGA. CDR3 size: 13 residues. Trimming stripped 3 bases from V and 4 bases from J, with 10 bases between. DNA for the CDR3: TGTGCCAGCAGCTTTGGGAGCGGGTACGAGCAGTACTTC. This encodes CASSFGSGYEQYF.

This clone occurred once. The chain has TRBV4-2 and TRBJ2-7; 8 bases are a match to TRBD2. Trimming cost V 5 bases and J 3 bases; bases outside gene matches: 12. Germline assignment: CDR1 LGHNA and CDR2 YNFKEQ. This CDR3 spans 16 amino acids. The CDR3 loop is CASSNSVAGGGYEQYF. CDR3 in DNA: TGTGCCAGCAGCAATTCTGTGGCGGGAGGCGGCTACGAGCAGTACTTC.

The CDR3 nucleotides read TGTGCCAGCGGAGCCTCCGACGGAATCAATCAGCCCCAGCATTTT. This translates into CASGASDGINQPQHF. The rearrangement uses TRBV2 and TRBJ1-5; no firm D call. The CDR3 is made up of 15 amino acids. Germline V gene sequence: CDR1 SNHLY, CDR2 FYNNEI. V was pared by 8 bases and J by 3 bases, with 17 bases between. Combining the CDR3 with reference TRBV2 and TRBJ1-5 gives the whole variable domain EPEVTQTPSHQVTQMGQEVILRCVPISNHLYFYWYRQILGQKVEFLVSFYNNEISEKSEIFDDQFSVERPDGSNFTLKIRSTKLEDSAMYFCASGASDGINQPQHFGDGTRLSIL.

The gene calls are TRBV6-5 and TRBJ1-1, with D perhaps matching TRBD1 (5 bases). CDR3 length: 15 amino acids. Trimming stripped 2 bases from V and 1 base from J, with 11 bases between. Germline V CDR1 and CDR2: MNHEY, SVGAGI. CDR3 sequence: CASSYVRAQNTEAFF. DNA of the CDR3: TGTGCCAGCAGTTACGTCAGGGCTCAGAACACTGAAGCTTTCTTT.

The genes are TRBV3-1 (or the pseudogene TRBV3-2) and TRBJ2-2, with 8 bases identical to TRBD1. J was trimmed by 4 bases and V by 3 bases; bases with no gene match: 4. CDR1 and CDR2 (germline): LGHDT, YNNKEL (reference sequence). The CDR3 covers 15 residues. The CDR3 sequence: CASSQGQVLTGELFF. CDR3 nucleotides: TGTGCCAGCAGCCAGGGACAGGTGCTCACCGGGGAGCTGTTTTTT.

CDR3 sequence (DNA): TGTGCCAGTGCCCCCCCGGCGGAGACCCAGTACTTC. This sequence encodes CASAPPAETQYF. The gene calls are TRBV7-9 and TRBJ2-5; D is unresolved. The CDR3 sequence is 12 residues long. V lost 9 bases, J lost 5 bases, and 13 bases lay in between. Germline CDR1 is SEHNR and CDR2 is FQNEAQ (reference sequence).

The chain recombines TRBV12-3 or TRBV12-4 with TRBJ2-7; no clear D. Trimming left V 1 base short and J 6 bases short, with 4 bases between. This CDR3 spans 11 amino acids. The CDR3 sequence is CASSLGAEQYF. CDR3 DNA: TGTGCCAGCAGTTTAGGAGCCGAGCAGTACTTC.